This T cell receptor (beta chain) was retrieved from a study of T cells in women clearing cervical HPV infection. Study findings and constraints: TRBV6-7 relative abundance averaged approximately 0.1% in cases and under 0.2% in controls.

The protocol was immunoSEQ multiplex PCR, while the TCRdb copy is restricted to in-frame clones and leaves out a portion. This table holds tens of thousands of clones. In regard to this clone: Its antigen is as yet unknown. The read ends 3 residues shy of where the CDR3 ends; the end is completed using the germline J gene.

The V end was cut by 5 bases, the J end by 7 bases, with 17 bases between. Germline values: CDR1 SEHNR, CDR2 FQNEAQ (reference sequence). The CDR3 runs 14 residues. The chain has TRBV7-9 and TRBJ1-2; D might be TRBD1 (6 bases). Sequencing was carried out using blood buffy coat. This sequence was found in a woman aged 18 to 75 with a cervical HPV16 infection that either progressed to CIN3+ or cleared (not recorded which). This chain's CDR3 is CASSLGGPRLGYTF. The CDR3 bases that were read are TGTGCCAGCAGCCTAGGGGGGCCAAGGCTTGGC.